The rows below give T cell receptor beta chains drawn from one sample of a study of cytomegalovirus exposure and HLA in healthy donors. The method was immunoSEQ multiplex PCR; TCRdb's version includes in-frame clones alone and lacks a portion of them. Here the sample table reports under 75,000 clones. The sample taken for sequencing was PBMCs. All receptors come from a female donor in good health and CMV-seropositive. The CDR3 runs from the conserved cysteine through the conserved F or W. The order of the fields is D gene, CDR3 length, V gene, J gene, clone size, CDR3 protein, CDR3 DNA. A D gene is named only where the DNA matches it firmly. Rows may omit the clone size; those that give it use once, few, many or a size class.

>TRBD2|15|TRBV14|TRBJ2-1|NA
CASSQLAGARNEQFF
TGTGCCAGCAGCCAACTAGCGGGGGCGCGCAATGAGCAGTTCTTC
>TRBD1|11|TRBV20-1|TRBJ2-5|NA
CSVNRGETQYF
TGCAGTGTTAACAGGGGAGAGACCCAGTACTTC
>NA|15|TRBV28|TRBJ2-7|NA
CASRHGLIVASEQYF
TGTGCCAGCAGACACGGACTAATAGTCGCCAGCGAGCAGTACTTC
>TRBD2|17|TRBV19|TRBJ2-1|NA
CASSPRGGLAGPNEQFF
TGTGCCAGTAGTCCCCGGGGGGGATTAGCGGGGCCCAATGAGCAGTTCTTC
>NA|12|TRBV28|TRBJ2-7|NA
CASRIGQSQQYF
TGTGCCAGCAGGATAGGACAGTCACAGCAGTACTTC
>TRBD1|16|TRBV19|TRBJ1-2|NA
CASSATGGGGPKGYTF
TGTGCCAGTAGTGCCACAGGGGGCGGCGGGCCTAAGGGCTACACCTTC
>TRBD2|16|TRBV4-1|TRBJ2-7|NA
CASSQGAGGPSYEQYF
TGCGCCAGCAGCCAAGGAGCGGGAGGGCCGTCCTACGAGCAGTACTTC
>NA|13|TRBV28|TRBJ2-7|NA
CASGKGDAYEQYF
TGTGCCAGCGGGAAGGGAGACGCCTACGAGCAGTACTTC
>NA|15|TRBV7-9|TRBJ2-2|NA
CASSLAQGGAGELFF
TGTGCCAGCAGCTTGGCGCAGGGGGGAGCCGGGGAGCTGTTTTTT
>TRBD2|13|TRBV2|TRBJ2-7|NA
CASNPGGIYEQYF
TGTGCCAGCAACCCGGGGGGAATCTACGAGCAGTACTTC
>NA|16|TRBV18|TRBJ2-7|NA
CASSPAPTESAYEQYF
TGTGCCAGCTCACCAGCGCCGACTGAGAGCGCCTACGAGCAGTACTTC
>TRBD1|15|TRBV30|TRBJ2-3|NA
CAGSISGTGTDTQYF
TGTGCCGGGAGTATCTCAGGGACAGGCACAGATACGCAGTATTTT
>TRBD2|18|TRBV4-1|TRBJ2-2|NA
CASSQVWTASGLAGELFF
TGCGCCAGCAGCCAGGTGTGGACGGCTAGCGGTCTGGCCGGGGAGCTGTTTTTT
>TRBD1|14|TRBV5-6|TRBJ1-3|NA
CASSAAGGGNTIYF
TGTGCCAGCAGCGCCGCAGGGGGAGGAAACACCATATATTTT
>TRBD1|16|TRBV18|TRBJ1-1|NA
CASSPAGGPMNTEAFF
TGTGCCAGCTCACCTGCAGGGGGCCCAATGAACACTGAAGCTTTCTTT
>NA|14|TRBV10-1|TRBJ2-2|medium-sized
CASSAGTEAGELFF
TGCGCCAGCAGCGCCGGGACTGAGGCCGGGGAGCTGTTTTTT
>NA|14|TRBV7-9|TRBJ1-4|NA
CASSRGTEDEKLFF
TGTGCCAGCAGCCGCGGGACTGAGGATGAAAAACTGTTTTTT
>TRBD2|17|TRBV18|TRBJ2-7|NA
CASSPMNAGVTNSEQYF
TGTGCCAGCTCACCAATGAATGCGGGAGTAACCAATAGCGAGCAGTACTTC
>NA|13|TRBV30|TRBJ1-5|NA
CALGGSGNQPQHF
TGTGCCCTAGGGGGTTCGGGCAATCAGCCCCAGCATTTT
>NA|14|TRBV6-5|TRBJ2-7|NA
CASSPILGNDEQYF
TGTGCCAGCAGCCCTATACTAGGGAACGACGAGCAGTACTTC
>NA|15|TRBV6-1|TRBJ1-4|NA
CASSESERGDEKLFF
TGTGCCAGCAGTGAATCAGAAAGGGGTGACGAAAAACTGTTTTTT
>NA|15|TRBV7-2|TRBJ1-5|NA
CASSLSQGPNQPQHF
TGTGCCAGCAGCTTATCACAGGGCCCCAATCAGCCCCAGCATTTT
>NA|14|TRBV7-6|TRBJ1-2|NA
CASSLAPTDYGYTF
TGTGCCAGCAGCTTAGCCCCGACAGACTATGGCTACACCTTC
>TRBD1|15|TRBV19|TRBJ1-1|NA
CASSIQGARETEAFF
TGTGCCAGTAGTATACAGGGGGCGCGGGAAACTGAAGCTTTCTTT
>TRBD1|17|TRBV30|TRBJ1-3|NA
CAWSAAGTGVRGNNIYF
TGTGCCTGGAGCGCAGCCGGGACAGGGGTGCGTGGAAACAACATATATTTT
>TRBD1|16|TRBV27|TRBJ2-7|NA
CASSERDRAFAYEQYF
TGTGCCAGCAGTGAGCGTGACAGGGCGTTCGCCTACGAGCAGTACTTC
>NA|16|TRBV5-1|TRBJ2-3|NA
CASSGGTESSTDTQYF
TGCGCCAGCAGCGGAGGGACAGAATCTAGCACAGATACGCAGTATTTT
>TRBD2|13|TRBV19|TRBJ2-1|NA
CASSIGGDNEQFF
TGTGCCAGTAGTATCGGGGGGGACAATGAGCAGTTCTTC
>NA|15|TRBV6-6|TRBJ1-5|NA
CASSQGGYSNQPQHF
TGTGCCAGCAGCCAGGGCGGATATAGCAATCAGCCCCAGCATTTT
>NA|12|TRBV6-1|TRBJ1-2|NA
CASSELLYGYTF
TGTGCCAGCAGTGAACTCCTCTATGGCTACACCTTC
>TRBD1|17|TRBV5-6|TRBJ1-1|NA
CASSFLGTGGINTEAFF
TGTGCCAGCAGCTTCCTCGGGACAGGGGGTATAAACACTGAAGCTTTCTTT
>TRBD1|15|TRBV25-1|TRBJ2-7|NA
CASSYSGTGTDEQYF
TGTGCCAGCAGTTATTCCGGGACAGGGACCGACGAGCAGTACTTC
>NA|16|TRBV4-2|TRBJ2-4|NA
CASSPGGGETKNIQYF
TGTGCCAGCAGCCCCGGGGGTGGGGAGACTAAAAACATTCAGTACTTC
>NA|14|TRBV28|TRBJ1-5|NA
CASSGSGIHQPQHF
TGTGCCAGCAGTGGGTCAGGGATTCATCAGCCCCAGCATTTT
>TRBD1|18|TRBV18|TRBJ2-6|NA
CASSPGTGGAFGANVLTF
TGTGCCAGCTCACCGGGGACAGGGGGCGCATTTGGGGCCAACGTCCTGACTTTC
>NA|13|TRBV5-4|TRBJ2-7|NA
CASSKPTTYEQYF
TGTGCCAGCTCCAAACCGACAACCTACGAGCAGTACTTC
>NA|14|TRBV11-2|TRBJ2-5|NA
CASSRRGAPETQYF
TGTGCCAGCAGCCGCCGGGGGGCGCCGGAGACCCAGTACTTC
>TRBD1|13|TRBV27|TRBJ1-1|NA
CASSWNRGTEAFF
TGTGCCAGCAGTTGGAACAGGGGGACTGAAGCTTTCTTT
>NA|13|TRBV30|TRBJ1-1|NA
CAWGAGSDTEAFF
TGTGCCTGGGGCGCGGGGTCTGACACTGAAGCTTTCTTT
>TRBD2|15|TRBV5-1|TRBJ2-1|NA
CASRPLAGGSDEQFF
TGCGCCAGCAGACCCCTAGCGGGAGGTAGCGATGAGCAGTTCTTC
>TRBD2|15|TRBV9|TRBJ2-1|NA
CASSVSGGGGNEQFF
TGTGCCAGCAGCGTAAGTGGGGGGGGAGGCAATGAGCAGTTCTTC
>TRBD1|17|TRBV15|TRBJ2-7|NA
CATSRPSGGTLSYEQYF
TGTGCCACCAGCAGGCCTTCAGGGGGCACCCTCTCCTACGAGCAGTACTTC
>NA|17|TRBV7-8|TRBJ1-2|NA
CASSLAWDKLFNYGYTF
TGTGCCAGCAGCTTAGCGTGGGACAAACTTTTCAACTATGGCTACACCTTC
>TRBD1|15|TRBV19|TRBJ1-2|NA
CASSVQGDGDDGYTF
TGTGCCAGTAGTGTACAGGGGGACGGGGACGATGGCTACACCTTC
>NA|11|TRBV6-5|TRBJ1-2|NA
CASRTGGGYTF
TGTGCCAGCAGAACCGGGGGTGGCTACACCTTC
>NA|15|TRBV7-2|TRBJ2-2|NA
CASSFGNGDTGELFF
TGTGCCAGCAGCTTCGGGAACGGGGACACCGGGGAGCTGTTTTTT
>NA|11|TRBV6-5|TRBJ1-3|NA
CASRRGNTIYF
TGTGCCAGCAGACGGGGAAACACCATATATTTT
>NA|14|TRBV7-8|TRBJ1-6|NA
CASSLARDNSPLHF
TGTGCCAGCAGCTTAGCCAGGGATAATTCACCCCTCCACTTT
>TRBD1|14|TRBV7-2|TRBJ2-7|NA
CASSLGDRGYEQYF
TGTGCCAGCAGCTTGGGGGACAGGGGCTACGAGCAGTACTTC
>TRBD1|14|TRBV2|TRBJ2-3|NA
CASKAETGSDTQYF
TGTGCCAGTAAAGCTGAGACAGGGTCAGATACGCAGTATTTT
>TRBD1|15|TRBV18|TRBJ2-7|NA
CASSPGQGPGYEQYF
TGTGCCAGCTCACCCGGACAGGGCCCAGGGTACGAGCAGTACTTC
>TRBD1|15|TRBV28|TRBJ1-5|NA
CASSLLGRGDQPQHF
TGTGCCAGCAGTTTATTGGGCAGGGGGGATCAGCCCCAGCATTTT
>NA|11|TRBV20-1|TRBJ2-1|NA
CSAGDNGEQFF
TGCAGTGCGGGGGACAATGGAGAGCAGTTCTTC
>TRBD1|16|TRBV6-1|TRBJ1-2|NA
CASSEASGGGNYGYTF
TGTGCCAGCAGTGAAGCATCAGGGGGCGGTAACTATGGCTACACCTTC
>TRBD1|19|TRBV28|TRBJ2-6|NA
CASSFLWDRASSGANVLTF
TGTGCCAGCAGCTTCCTTTGGGACAGGGCCTCTTCTGGGGCCAACGTCCTGACTTTC
>NA|15|TRBV7-2|TRBJ2-7|NA
CASSLGLLSSYEQYF
TGTGCCAGCAGCTTAGGACTTCTGAGCTCCTACGAGCAGTACTTC
>TRBD2|15|TRBV5-1|TRBJ2-5|NA
CASSLGTSGGETQYF
TGCGCCAGCAGCCTCGGGACTAGCGGGGGGGAGACCCAGTACTTC
>NA|15|TRBV4-3|TRBJ1-2|NA
CASSQVEEGHRGYTF
TGCGCCAGCAGCCAAGTGGAGGAGGGGCACCGAGGCTACACCTTC